These T cell receptor beta chains were read from a single sample in a study of T cell responses to AZD1222 COVID-19 vaccine. TCRdb's copy holds only in-frame clones and misses some; the assay was immunoSEQ multiplex PCR. Of more than 90,000 clones in the sample, almost 90% were seen once. The sample was peripheral blood, taken 28 days after the second AZD1222 dose. These receptors all stem from an adult who received the AZD1222 COVID-19 vaccine. CDR3s include the opening cysteine and the closing phenylalanine or tryptophan. Each record gives: CDR3 DNA, CDR3 protein, J gene, clone size, V gene, D gene. A D gene is named only where the DNA matches it firmly. The size entry is marked missing in some rows and otherwise reads once, few, many or a size class.

DNA: TGTGCCAGCTCCCCAAGGGTACTCACTAATGAAAAACTGTTTTTT
CDR3: CASSPRVLTNEKLFF
J: TRBJ1-4
size: NA
V: TRBV18
D: NA

DNA: TGTGCCAGCAGCTTAGCAGGACAGGGGGCCGGGAACACTGAAGCTTTCTTT
CDR3: CASSLAGQGAGNTEAFF
J: TRBJ1-1
size: NA
V: TRBV11-2
D: TRBD1

DNA: TGTGCCAGTAGTATACGGACTAGCGGGAGGGCAGATACGCAGTATTTT
CDR3: CASSIRTSGRADTQYF
J: TRBJ2-3
size: NA
V: TRBV19
D: TRBD2

DNA: TGTGCCAGCAGCCGGACAGGGGGTCGGACTGAAGCTTTCTTT
CDR3: CASSRTGGRTEAFF
J: TRBJ1-1
size: NA
V: TRBV3-1/TRBV3-2
D: TRBD1

DNA: TGCGCCAGCTCCCGGGTCGGGGGGACCGGGGAGCTGTTTTTT
CDR3: CASSRVGGTGELFF
J: TRBJ2-2
size: NA
V: TRBV4-1
D: TRBD2

DNA: TGCAGCGGACCGGGACAGACGACAGAAGCTTTCTTT
CDR3: CSGPGQTTEAFF
J: TRBJ1-1
size: NA
V: TRBV29-1
D: TRBD1

DNA: TGCAGTGCTAGTCATTCCGGGGCCTATGGCTACACCTTC
CDR3: CSASHSGAYGYTF
J: TRBJ1-2
size: once
V: TRBV20-1
D: NA

DNA: TGTGCCAGCATGGGGCAGTCCTCGACGGGGTACACCGGGGAGCTGTTTTTT
CDR3: CASMGQSSTGYTGELFF
J: TRBJ2-2
size: once
V: TRBV7-3
D: NA

DNA: TGTGCCAGCAGCCGAGTTCCTAGCGGGAGGGCCGGTAGAGAAGAGACCCAGTACTTC
CDR3: CASSRVPSGRAGREETQYF
J: TRBJ2-5
size: NA
V: TRBV9
D: TRBD2

DNA: TGCGCCAGCAGTGAGAGGACTAGCGGACTCAATGAGCAGTTCTTC
CDR3: CASSERTSGLNEQFF
J: TRBJ2-1
size: NA
V: TRBV10-1
D: TRBD2

DNA: TGTGCCAGCAGCCAAGATCGGACGGGGCTCTCTGGAAACACCATATATTTT
CDR3: CASSQDRTGLSGNTIYF
J: TRBJ1-3
size: NA
V: TRBV14
D: NA

DNA: TGTGCCAGCAGTTTATACCGGACAGGGGCGGCTGGAAACACCATATATTTT
CDR3: CASSLYRTGAAGNTIYF
J: TRBJ1-3
size: NA
V: TRBV28
D: TRBD1

DNA: TGTGCCAGCAGTTTAGGCGGGAGGACCTACGAGCAGTACTTC
CDR3: CASSLGGRTYEQYF
J: TRBJ2-7
size: NA
V: TRBV28
D: TRBD2

DNA: TGCAGCGTTTCCAGCCGCCTCGGTGAGCAGTTCTTC
CDR3: CSVSSRLGEQFF
J: TRBJ2-1
size: NA
V: TRBV29-1
D: NA